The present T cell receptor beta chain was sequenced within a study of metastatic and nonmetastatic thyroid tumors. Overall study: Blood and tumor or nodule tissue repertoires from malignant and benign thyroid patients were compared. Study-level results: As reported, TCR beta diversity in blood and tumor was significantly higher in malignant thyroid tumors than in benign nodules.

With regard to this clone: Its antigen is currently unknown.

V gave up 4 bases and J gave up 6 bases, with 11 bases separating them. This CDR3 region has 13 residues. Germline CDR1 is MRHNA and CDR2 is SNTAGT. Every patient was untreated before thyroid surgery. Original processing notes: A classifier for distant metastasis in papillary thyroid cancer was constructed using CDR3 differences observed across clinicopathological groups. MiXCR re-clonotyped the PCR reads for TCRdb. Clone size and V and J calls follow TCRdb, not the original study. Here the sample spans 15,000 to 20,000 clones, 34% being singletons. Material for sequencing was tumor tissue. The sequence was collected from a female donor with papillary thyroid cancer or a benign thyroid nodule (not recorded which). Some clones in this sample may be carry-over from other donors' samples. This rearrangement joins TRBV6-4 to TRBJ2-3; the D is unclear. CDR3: CASSGWVVDTQYF. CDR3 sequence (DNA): TGTGCCAGCAGTGGATGGGTGGTGGATACGCAGTATTTT.